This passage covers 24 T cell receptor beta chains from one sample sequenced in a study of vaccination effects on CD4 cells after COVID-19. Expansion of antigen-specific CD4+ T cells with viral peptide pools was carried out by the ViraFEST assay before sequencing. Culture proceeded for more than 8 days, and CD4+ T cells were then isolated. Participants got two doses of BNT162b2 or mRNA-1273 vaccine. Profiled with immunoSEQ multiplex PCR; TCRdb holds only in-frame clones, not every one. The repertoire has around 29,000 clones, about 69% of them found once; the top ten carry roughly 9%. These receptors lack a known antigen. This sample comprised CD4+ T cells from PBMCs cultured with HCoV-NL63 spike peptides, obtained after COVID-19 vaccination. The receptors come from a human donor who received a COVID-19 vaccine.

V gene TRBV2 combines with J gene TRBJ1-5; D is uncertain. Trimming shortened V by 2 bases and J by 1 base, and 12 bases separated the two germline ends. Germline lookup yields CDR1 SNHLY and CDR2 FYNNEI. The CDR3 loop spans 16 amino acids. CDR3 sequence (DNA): TGTGCCAGCAGTGAACAAAGTTTATGGAGCAATCAGCCCCAGCATTTT. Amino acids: CASSEQSLWSNQPQHF.

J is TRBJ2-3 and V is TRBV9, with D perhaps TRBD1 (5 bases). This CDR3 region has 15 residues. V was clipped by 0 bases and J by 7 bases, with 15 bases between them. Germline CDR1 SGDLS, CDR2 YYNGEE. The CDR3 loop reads CASSVDWWGLNTQYF. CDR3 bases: TGTGCCAGCAGCGTAGATTGGTGGGGCTTGAATACGCAGTATTTT.

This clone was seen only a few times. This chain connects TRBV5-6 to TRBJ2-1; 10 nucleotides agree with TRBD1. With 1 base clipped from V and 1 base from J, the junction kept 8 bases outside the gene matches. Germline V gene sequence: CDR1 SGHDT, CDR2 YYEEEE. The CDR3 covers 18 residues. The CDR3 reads CASSLYRDRGRSYNEQFF. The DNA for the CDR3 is TGTGCCAGCAGCTTGTACCGGGACAGGGGTCGATCCTACAATGAGCAGTTCTTC.

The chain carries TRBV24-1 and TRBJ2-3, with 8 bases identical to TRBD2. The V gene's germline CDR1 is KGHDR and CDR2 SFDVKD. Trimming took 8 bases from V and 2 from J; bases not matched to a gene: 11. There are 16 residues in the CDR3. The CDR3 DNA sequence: TGTGCCACCAATCCGGGACTAGGTCCCCACACAGATACGCAGTATTTT. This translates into CATNPGLGPHTDTQYF.

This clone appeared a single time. CDR3 in amino acids: CASSSALHQPQHF. CDR3 nucleotides: TGTGCCAGCAGTTCCGCCTTACATCAGCCCCAGCATTTT. The chain carries TRBV12-3 or TRBV12-4 and TRBJ1-5; no definite D call. CDR3 length equals 13 residues. V shed 4 bases and J shed 5 bases, with 9 bases lying between them.

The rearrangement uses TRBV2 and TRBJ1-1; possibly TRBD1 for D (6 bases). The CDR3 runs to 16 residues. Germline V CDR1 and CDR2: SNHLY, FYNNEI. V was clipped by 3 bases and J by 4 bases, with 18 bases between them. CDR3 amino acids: CASSDAVGGAGTEAFF. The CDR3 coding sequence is TGTGCCAGCAGTGACGCCGTCGGGGGGGCGGGCACTGAAGCTTTCTTT.

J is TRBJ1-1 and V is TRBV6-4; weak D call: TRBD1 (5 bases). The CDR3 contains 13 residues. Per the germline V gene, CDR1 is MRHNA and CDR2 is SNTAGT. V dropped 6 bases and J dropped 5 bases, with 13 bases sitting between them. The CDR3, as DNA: TGTGCCAGCAGGGACACCGGAGGGACTGAAGCTTTCTTT. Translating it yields CASRDTGGTEAFF.

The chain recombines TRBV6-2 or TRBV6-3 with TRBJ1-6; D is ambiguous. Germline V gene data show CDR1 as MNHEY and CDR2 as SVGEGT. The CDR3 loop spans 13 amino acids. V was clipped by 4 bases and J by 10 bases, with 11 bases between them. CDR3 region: CASSFFGISPLHF. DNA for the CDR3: TGTGCCAGCAGTTTTTTCGGCATCTCACCCCTCCACTTT.

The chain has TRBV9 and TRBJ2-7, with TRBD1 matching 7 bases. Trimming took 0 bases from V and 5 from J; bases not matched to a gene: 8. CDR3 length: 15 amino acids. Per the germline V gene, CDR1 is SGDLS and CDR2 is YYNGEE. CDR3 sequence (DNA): TGTGCCAGCAGCGTAGGATCGCTAGGGGGCGACGAGCAGTACTTC. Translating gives CASSVGSLGGDEQYF.

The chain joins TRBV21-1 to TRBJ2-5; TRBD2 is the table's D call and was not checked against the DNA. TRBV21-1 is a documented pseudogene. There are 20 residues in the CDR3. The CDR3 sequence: CASSKASIVSLAAYQETQYF. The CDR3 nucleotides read TGTGCCAGCAGCAAAGCTTCCATAGTTTCGTTAGCGGCGTACCAAGAGACCCAGTACTTC.

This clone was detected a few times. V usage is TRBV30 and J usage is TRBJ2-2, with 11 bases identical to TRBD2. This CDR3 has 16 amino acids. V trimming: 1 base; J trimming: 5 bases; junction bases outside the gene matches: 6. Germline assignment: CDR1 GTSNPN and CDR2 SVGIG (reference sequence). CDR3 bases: TGTGCCTGGAGTGGAGAGACTAGCGGGACAACCGGGGAGCTGTTTTTT. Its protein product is CAWSGETSGTTGELFF.

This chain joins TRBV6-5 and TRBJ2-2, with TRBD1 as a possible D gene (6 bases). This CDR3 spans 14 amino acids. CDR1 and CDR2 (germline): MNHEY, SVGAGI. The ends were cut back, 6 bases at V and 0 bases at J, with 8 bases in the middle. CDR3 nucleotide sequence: TGTGCCAGCAGGGACAGAGCGAACACCGGGGAGCTGTTTTTT. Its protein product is CASRDRANTGELFF.

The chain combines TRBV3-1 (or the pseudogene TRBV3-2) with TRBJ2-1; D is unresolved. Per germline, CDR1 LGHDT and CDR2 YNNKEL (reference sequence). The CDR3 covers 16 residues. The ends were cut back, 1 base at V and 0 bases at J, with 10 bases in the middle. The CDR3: CASSQGGWSSYNEQFF. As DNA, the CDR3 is TGTGCCAGCAGCCAAGGGGGTTGGTCCTCCTACAATGAGCAGTTCTTC.

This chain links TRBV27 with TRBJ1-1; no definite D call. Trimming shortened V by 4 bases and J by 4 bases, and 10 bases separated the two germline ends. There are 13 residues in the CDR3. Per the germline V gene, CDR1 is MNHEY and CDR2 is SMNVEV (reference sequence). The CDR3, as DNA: TGTGCCAGCAGTTGGAACCCTGGCACTGAAGCTTTCTTT. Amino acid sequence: CASSWNPGTEAFF.

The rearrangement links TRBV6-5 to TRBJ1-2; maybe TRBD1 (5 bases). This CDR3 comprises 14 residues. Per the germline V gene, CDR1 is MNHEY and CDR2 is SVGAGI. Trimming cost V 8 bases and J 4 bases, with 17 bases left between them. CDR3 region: CASGADSPPYGYTF. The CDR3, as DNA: TGTGCCAGCGGGGCAGACTCCCCCCCCTATGGCTACACCTTC.

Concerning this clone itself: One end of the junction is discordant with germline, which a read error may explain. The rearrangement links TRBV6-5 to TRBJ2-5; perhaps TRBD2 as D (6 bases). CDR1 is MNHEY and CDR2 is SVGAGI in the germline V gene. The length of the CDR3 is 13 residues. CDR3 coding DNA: TGTGCCAGCGGTTACGGGAGACAAGAGACCCAGTACTTC. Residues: CASGYGRQETQYF.

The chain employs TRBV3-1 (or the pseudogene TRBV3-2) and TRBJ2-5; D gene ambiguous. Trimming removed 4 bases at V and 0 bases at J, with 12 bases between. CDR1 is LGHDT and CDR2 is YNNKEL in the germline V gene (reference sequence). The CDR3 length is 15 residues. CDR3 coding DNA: TGTGCCAGCAGCCTCAATAGTTGGTACCAAGAGACCCAGTACTTC. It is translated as CASSLNSWYQETQYF.

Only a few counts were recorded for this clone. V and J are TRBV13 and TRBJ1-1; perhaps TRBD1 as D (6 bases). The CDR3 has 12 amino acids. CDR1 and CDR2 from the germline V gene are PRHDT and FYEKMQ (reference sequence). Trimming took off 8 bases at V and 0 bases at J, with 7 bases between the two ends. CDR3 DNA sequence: TGTGCCAGCGGGACATTGAACACTGAAGCTTTCTTT. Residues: CASGTLNTEAFF. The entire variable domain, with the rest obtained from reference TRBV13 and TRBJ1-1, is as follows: AAGVIQSPRHLIKEKRETATLKCYPIPRHDTVYWYQQGPGQDPQFLISFYEKMQSDKGSIPDRFSAQQFSDYHSELNMSSLELGDSALYFCASGTLNTEAFFGQGTRLTVV.

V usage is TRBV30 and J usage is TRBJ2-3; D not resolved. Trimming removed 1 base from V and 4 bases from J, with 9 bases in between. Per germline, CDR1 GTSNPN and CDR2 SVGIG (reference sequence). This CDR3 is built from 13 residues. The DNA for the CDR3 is TGTGCCTGGAGTGGGATTCGACCAGATACGCAGTATTTT. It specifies CAWSGIRPDTQYF.

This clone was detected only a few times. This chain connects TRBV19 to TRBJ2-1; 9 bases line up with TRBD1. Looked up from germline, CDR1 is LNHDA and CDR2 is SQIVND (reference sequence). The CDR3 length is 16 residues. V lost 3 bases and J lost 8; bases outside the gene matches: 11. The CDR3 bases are TGTGCCAGTAGTATGTACGGGACAGGGTATATTGATGAGCAGTTCTTC. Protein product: CASSMYGTGYIDEQFF.

CDR3 bases: TGTGCCAGCAGCTCGAGGACACCTAACACCTACGAGCAGTACTTC. Its translation: CASSSRTPNTYEQYF. This rearrangement joins TRBV7-9 to TRBJ2-7; D possibly corresponds to TRBD1 (5 bases). CDR3 length: 15 amino acids. V lost 4 bases, J lost 2 bases, and 15 bases lay in between. The V gene's germline CDR1 is SEHNR and CDR2 FQNEAQ (reference sequence).

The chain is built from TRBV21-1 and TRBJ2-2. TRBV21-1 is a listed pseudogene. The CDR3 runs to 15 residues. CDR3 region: CASSIRLLDTGELFF. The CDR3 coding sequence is TGTGCCAGCAGCATACGGCTCCTGGACACCGGGGAGCTGTTTTTT.

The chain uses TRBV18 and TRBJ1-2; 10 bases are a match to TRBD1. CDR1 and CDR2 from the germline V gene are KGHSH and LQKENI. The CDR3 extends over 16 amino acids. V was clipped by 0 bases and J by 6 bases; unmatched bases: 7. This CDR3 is CASSPPLTGGANGYTF. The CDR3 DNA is TGTGCCAGCTCACCACCGCTGACAGGGGGCGCTAATGGCTACACCTTC.

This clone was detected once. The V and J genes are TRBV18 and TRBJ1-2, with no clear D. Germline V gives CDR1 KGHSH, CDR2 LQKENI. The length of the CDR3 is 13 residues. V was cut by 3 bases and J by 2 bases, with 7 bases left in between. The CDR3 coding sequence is TGTGCCAGCTCACCGGAGCAAAACTATGGCTACACCTTC. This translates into CASSPEQNYGYTF.